This T cell receptor beta chain was observed in a study of cytomegalovirus exposure and HLA in healthy donors. Produced via immunoSEQ multiplex PCR; TCRdb's table is partial and in-frame only. The sample lists 150,000 to 200,000 clones; 85% were seen once. Study-wide results and caveats: The authors listed around 150 TCR beta chains as cytomegalovirus-associated. It was confirmed in vitro that a few of the CMV-associated chains were specific for CMV antigens. Rarity marked most TCR sequences, yet some public TCRs occurred in many donors. Diagnosis of cytomegalovirus status made by the classifier reportedly showed high specificity and sensitivity.

Concerning this clone itself: Its antigen is not known.

The germline CDR1 and CDR2 sequences are SEHNR and FQNEAQ (reference sequence). The CDR3 contains 16 residues. After removal of 4 bases from V and 7 bases from J, the junction contained 13 bases not matched to a gene. The V gene is TRBV7-9, the J gene TRBJ1-2; 9 bases agree with TRBD1. The source of this sequence is a young man in good health and CMV-seropositive. Sequencing used PBMCs. The CDR3 region has the DNA TGTGCCAGCAGCTACTCGGGGGACAGGGTAGCTTCTGGCTACACCTTC. This sequence encodes CASSYSGDRVASGYTF.